These 25 T cell receptor beta chains originate from one sample sequenced in a study of blood T cells in healthy people across ages. Through a sample-barcoded 5' primer and a J-beta primer mix, a second PCR was run for about 6 to 11 cycles. MiXCR, applied by TCRdb to the 5' RACE reads, yields one record per CDR3 protein. The sample contains 700,000 to 850,000 distinct CDR3 sequences, roughly 50% of which appear only once. Sequences were obtained from blood. These receptors were obtained from a man older than 75 in good health.

This clonotype was counted a few times. The genes are TRBV9 and TRBJ2-5; D might be TRBD2 (6 bases). Trimming took 4 bases from V and 9 from J, leaving 22 bases between them. CDR3 size: 15 residues. In germline, CDR1 is SGDLS, CDR2 YYNGEE. The CDR3 sequence is CASSSRGTGGKAQYF. The CDR3 DNA follows: TGTGCCAGCAGCTCCCGCGGGACGGGCGGAAAGGCCCAGTACTTC.

V is TRBV11-2 and J is TRBJ2-5, with TRBD2 matching over 15 bases. Trimming took 5 bases from V and 4 from J; bases not matched to a gene: 5. The germline V gene has CDR1 SGHAT and CDR2 FQNNGV. The CDR3 has 16 residues. The CDR3 protein is CASSTRTSGRGETQYF. DNA for the CDR3: TGTGCCAGCAGCACACGGACTAGCGGGAGGGGAGAGACCCAGTACTTC.

The rearrangement uses TRBV7-9 and TRBJ1-5; D is unresolved. CDR1 SEHNR and CDR2 FQNEAQ come from the germline V gene (reference sequence). The CDR3 is 14 residues long. V gave up 3 bases and J gave up 1 base, with 7 bases separating them. CDR3 loop: CASSFSVSNQPQHF. The CDR3 nucleotides read TGTGCCAGCAGCTTTTCGGTAAGCAATCAGCCCCAGCATTTT.

The J gene is TRBJ1-1, the V gene TRBV5-1; a possible D gene is TRBD1 (5 bases). Trimming pared 4 bases from V and 1 base from J, leaving 17 bases between. The CDR3 runs to 16 residues. The germline V gene encodes CDR1 SGHRS and CDR2 YFSETQ. The DNA for the CDR3 is TGCGCCAGCAGCACGGAGGCGGGACGTTCGAACACTGAAGCTTTCTTT. It is translated as CASSTEAGRSNTEAFF.

This sequence joins TRBV20-1 and TRBJ2-7; D is undetermined. CDR1 and CDR2 from the germline V gene are DFQATT and SNEGSKA (reference sequence). The ends were cut back, 6 bases at V and 2 bases at J, with 14 bases in the middle. The CDR3 spans 13 residues. CDR3 DNA: TGCAGTGCCACCCCCACCGGCGCCTACGAGCAGTACTTC. Translated, it gives CSATPTGAYEQYF.

The chain couples TRBV9 to TRBJ1-2; no reliable D call. This CDR3 contains 12 residues. Trimming removed 7 bases from V and 8 bases from J, with 15 bases in between. Germline CDR1 SGDLS, CDR2 YYNGEE. The CDR3 is CASGGSKGGYTF. The CDR3 DNA follows: TGTGCCAGCGGCGGGTCCAAGGGCGGCTACACCTTC.

This clonotype came up once. The chain couples TRBV5-1 to TRBJ2-5; D is tentatively TRBD1 or TRBD2 (5 bases each). Germline CDR1 and CDR2: SGHRS and YFSETQ. CDR3 length equals 16 residues. V was clipped by 1 base and J by 5 bases, with 18 bases between them. CDR3 nucleotide sequence: TGCGCCAGCAGCTTGTACGGGGCAGGTGGTGGTGAGACCCAGTACTTC. Protein: CASSLYGAGGGETQYF.

This clonotype was seen a few times. This sequence joins TRBV29-1 and TRBJ2-5; 7 nucleotides match TRBD1. CDR1 is SQVTM, CDR2 ANQGSEA, per germline. The CDR3 sequence is 13 residues long. Germline trimming cut 4 bases from V and 2 bases from J; bases unmatched to any gene: 4. The CDR3, as DNA: TGCAGCGTTGGACAGGGAGATCAAGAGACCCAGTACTTC. Translating it yields CSVGQGDQETQYF.

This clonotype has only a few counts. A read error is possible here, since a much larger clone lies one base away. CDR3 sequence reads: CASSVRLAGETQYF. The CDR3, as DNA: TGTGCCAGCAGTGTCCGGCTAGCGGGGGAGACCCAGTACTTC. The genes are TRBV12-3 or TRBV12-4 and TRBJ2-5; 9 bases are a match to TRBD2. The ends lost 5 bases at V and 5 bases at J; junction bases unmatched: 6. The CDR3 covers 14 residues.

The sample holds many counts of this clonotype. The chain combines TRBV27 with TRBJ2-7; perhaps TRBD2 as D (5 bases). With 4 bases removed from V and 6 bases from J, the gap between germline ends came to 13 bases. Germline CDR1 MNHEY, CDR2 SMNVEV (reference sequence). This CDR3 spans 13 amino acids. DNA of the CDR3: TGTGCCAGCAGTTCAACAGCGGCCGGCGAGCAGTACTTC. This codes for CASSSTAAGEQYF.

The chain carries TRBV7-9 and TRBJ2-4; D might be TRBD2 (7 bases). The J call may be wrong; the DNA end is better matched by TRBJ2-5. From germline, CDR1 is SEHNR and CDR2 FQNEAQ (reference sequence). The CDR3 covers 15 residues. The chain's CDR3 is CASSLGQQGGETQYF. CDR3 nucleotide sequence: TGTGCCAGCAGCTTAGGCCAACAGGGAGGGGAGACCCAGTACTTC.

The genes are TRBV6-2 or TRBV6-3 and TRBJ1-1; D uncertain. The CDR3 runs to 14 residues. The germline V gene has CDR1 MNHEY and CDR2 SVGEGT. Deletions cut 7 bases from V and 1 base from J, with 13 bases between. DNA of the CDR3: TGTGCCAGCACCGAAGTGGACGGGAACACTGAAGCTTTCTTT. It translates to CASTEVDGNTEAFF.

The chain links TRBV10-3 to TRBJ2-7; possibly TRBD1 or TRBD2 for D (5 bases each). This CDR3 contains 13 residues. V was shortened by 6 bases and J by 5 bases, with 14 bases between the two germline ends. Looked up from germline, CDR1 is ENHRY and CDR2 is SYGVKD. The CDR3 DNA reads TGTGCCATCAGGGGGACCCAGGAGGACGAGCAGTACTTC. Translated, it gives CAIRGTQEDEQYF.

The genes are TRBV10-3 and TRBJ2-7, with D possibly being TRBD2 (6 bases). Per germline, CDR1 ENHRY and CDR2 SYGVKD. Trimming shortened V by 4 bases and J by 0 bases, and 10 bases separated the two germline ends. This CDR3 comprises 14 residues. CDR3 residues: CAISGTSNSYEQYF. In DNA, the CDR3 is TGTGCCATCAGTGGAACTAGCAACTCCTACGAGCAGTACTTC.

This rearrangement joins TRBV20-1 to TRBJ2-7; perhaps TRBD2 as D (7 bases). The DNA end is a closer match to TRBJ2-5, so the J assignment may be wrong. This CDR3 spans 15 amino acids. Germline CDR1 is DFQATT and CDR2 is SNEGSKA (reference sequence). In DNA, the CDR3 is TGCAGTGCTAGCCCCGGGGGCGGGAGCGGCGAGACCCAGTACTTC. Its protein is CSASPGGGSGETQYF.

J is TRBJ2-1 and V is TRBV3-1; 9 bases match TRBD2. With 5 bases clipped from V and 7 bases from J, the junction kept 15 bases outside the gene matches. There are 17 residues in the CDR3. Germline V CDR1 and CDR2: LGHDT, YNNKEL (reference sequence). CDR3: CASSLPLGSGSRNEQFF. Here the CDR3 DNA reads TGTGCCAGCAGCTTACCCTTGGGTAGCGGGAGTAGGAATGAGCAGTTCTTC.

This clonotype occurred a few times. The chain has TRBV24-1 and TRBJ2-1; TRBD1 matches 9 bases. Germline trimming cut 3 bases from V and 5 bases from J; bases unmatched to any gene: 7. The CDR3 has 16 residues. Germline CDR1 reads KGHDR; CDR2 reads SFDVKD. CDR3 in DNA: TGTGCCACCAGTGATCCGTGGACAGGGGAAGACAATGAGCAGTTCTTC. Translating it yields CATSDPWTGEDNEQFF.

The rearrangement links TRBV7-9 to TRBJ1-1; no clear D gene. CDR3 length: 15 residues. Germline loops: CDR1 SEHNR, CDR2 FQNEAQ (reference sequence). The V end was cut by 5 bases, the J end by 4 bases, with 17 bases between. CDR3 loop: CASSLGGSRRTEAFF. The CDR3 DNA follows: TGTGCCAGCAGCCTAGGCGGCAGCCGCCGCACTGAAGCTTTCTTT.

The V gene is TRBV5-1, the J gene TRBJ1-1; D uncertain. The germline V and J ends were trimmed by 4 bases and 0 bases, with 7 bases remaining between them. Germline lookup yields CDR1 SGHRS and CDR2 YFSETQ. CDR3 length: 13 amino acids. Here the CDR3 reads CASSPNMNTEAFF. CDR3 sequence (DNA): TGCGCCAGCAGCCCAAACATGAACACTGAAGCTTTCTTT. Supplemented by reference TRBV5-1 and TRBJ1-1, the full variable domain reads KAGVTQTPRYLIKTRGQQVTLSCSPISGHRSVSWYQQTPGQGLQFLFEYFSETQRNKGNFPGRFSGRQFSNSRSEMNVSTLELGDSALYLCASSPNMNTEAFFGQGTRLTVV.

J is TRBJ1-4 and V is TRBV6-5, with no clear D. Trimming removed 2 bases from V and 3 bases from J, with 16 bases in between. The CDR3 has 17 amino acids. From germline, CDR1 is MNHEY and CDR2 SVGAGI. In DNA form, the CDR3 reads TGTGCCAGCAGTTACGGCGGCGGGTTTGGTGCTAATGAAAAACTGTTTTTT. It is translated as CASSYGGGFGANEKLFF.

DNA of the CDR3: TGTGCCACCAGCAGACGGGACAGGGGTTTTTCCTACGAGCAGTACTTC. It encodes CATSRRDRGFSYEQYF. V and J are TRBV15 and TRBJ2-7; 10 bases match TRBD1. The junction had 5 bases not matched to a gene; V was cut back by 2 bases and J by 1 base. The length of the CDR3 is 16 residues. Germline V gives CDR1 LNHNV, CDR2 YYDKDF (reference sequence).

The rearrangement joins TRBV3-1 to TRBJ2-1, with 11 bases matching TRBD2. The CDR3 loop spans 16 amino acids. V shed 1 base and J 6 bases; nucleotides not matched to a gene: 5. Germline CDR1 and CDR2: LGHDT and YNNKEL (reference sequence). CDR3 DNA: TGTGCCAGCAGCCAAGTAGCGGGAGGGCCCCGCAATGAGCAGTTCTTC. It encodes CASSQVAGGPRNEQFF.

The CDR3 sequence is CASRLGSYEQYF. The CDR3, as DNA: TGTGCCAGCAGGTTAGGCTCGTACGAGCAGTACTTC. The chain carries TRBV2 and TRBJ2-7; no reliable D call. V lost 6 bases and J 4 bases, leaving 10 bases between the germline ends. Germline-derived CDR1 and CDR2 are SNHLY and FYNNEI. CDR3 length equals 12 residues. Full variable domain (rest looked up from reference TRBV2 and TRBJ2-7): EPEVTQTPSHQVTQMGQEVILRCVPISNHLYFYWYRQILGQKVEFLVSFYNNEISEKSEIFDDQFSVERPDGSNFTLKIRSTKLEDSAMYFCASRLGSYEQYFGPGTRLTVT.

This clonotype has more than one count but fewer than ten. The chain uses TRBV5-1 and TRBJ2-1, with D possibly being TRBD1 (5 bases). Deletions cut 0 bases from V and 3 bases from J, with 13 bases between. The germline V gene encodes CDR1 SGHRS and CDR2 YFSETQ. This CDR3 is built from 16 residues. In DNA, the CDR3 is TGCGCCAGCAGCTTGGAGGGCGACAGCAGCTACAATGAGCAGTTCTTC. This gives the protein CASSLEGDSSYNEQFF.

The chain joins TRBV6-5 to TRBJ2-7, with D perhaps TRBD1 (5 bases). CDR3 length equals 15 residues. V dropped 4 bases and J dropped 3 bases, with 16 bases sitting between them. CDR1 and CDR2 from the germline V gene are MNHEY and SVGAGI. The CDR3 nucleotides read TGTGCCAGCAGTTTGGGGCTAGGCACGGACTACGAGCAGTACTTC. It translates to CASSLGLGTDYEQYF.